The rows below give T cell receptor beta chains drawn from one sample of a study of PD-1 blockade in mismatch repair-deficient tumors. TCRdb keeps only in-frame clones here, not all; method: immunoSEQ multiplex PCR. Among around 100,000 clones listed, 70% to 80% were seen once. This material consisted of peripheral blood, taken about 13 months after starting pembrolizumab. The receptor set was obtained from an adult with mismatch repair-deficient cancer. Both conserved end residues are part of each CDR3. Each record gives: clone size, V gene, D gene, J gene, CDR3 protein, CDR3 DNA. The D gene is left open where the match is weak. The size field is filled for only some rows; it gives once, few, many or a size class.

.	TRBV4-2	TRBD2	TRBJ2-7	CASSPPTTSGAYEQYF	TGTGCCAGCAGCCCACCTACGACTAGCGGCGCCTACGAGCAGTACTTC
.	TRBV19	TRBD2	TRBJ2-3	CASSSGGGDTQYF	TGTGCCAGTAGTAGCGGGGGTGGGGATACGCAGTATTTT
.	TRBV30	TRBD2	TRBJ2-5	CAWTDSGTSVRTQYF	TGTGCCTGGACCGACTCGGGGACTAGCGTCCGGACCCAGTACTTC
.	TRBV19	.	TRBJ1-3	CASSIWPDSGNTIYF	TGTGCCAGTAGTATCTGGCCAGACTCTGGAAACACCATATATTTT
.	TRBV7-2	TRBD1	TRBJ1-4	CASSNQQGASEKLFF	TGTGCCAGCAGCAACCAACAGGGGGCTAGTGAAAAACTGTTTTTT
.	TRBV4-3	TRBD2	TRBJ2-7	CASSQDPLAGYEQYF	TGCGCCAGCAGCCAAGATCCCCTAGCGGGCTACGAGCAGTACTTC
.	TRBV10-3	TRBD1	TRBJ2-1	CAVAGTGTYNEQFF	TGTGCCGTCGCCGGGACAGGGACTTACAATGAGCAGTTCTTC
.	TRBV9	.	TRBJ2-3	CASSVGSASDTQYF	TGTGCCAGCAGCGTAGGAAGTGCTTCAGATACGCAGTATTTT
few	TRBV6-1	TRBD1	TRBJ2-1	CASRQGALDEQFF	TGTGCCAGCAGACAGGGGGCTTTGGATGAGCAGTTCTTC
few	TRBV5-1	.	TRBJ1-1	CASSLLQGLEGNTEAFF	TGCGCCAGCAGCTTGCTACAGGGCTTGGAGGGGAACACTGAAGCTTTCTTT
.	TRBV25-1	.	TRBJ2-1	CASSEWGVILQRRNEQFF	TGTGCCAGCAGTGAATGGGGCGTCATTCTGCAACGAAGGAATGAGCAGTTCTTC
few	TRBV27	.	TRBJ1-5	CASSPLENQPQHF	TGTGCCAGCAGTCCCTTAGAAAATCAGCCCCAGCATTTT
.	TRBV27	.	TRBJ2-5	CASSWGSQETQYF	TGTGCCAGCAGTTGGGGCAGCCAAGAGACCCAGTACTTC
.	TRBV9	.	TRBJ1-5	CASSPGTSGQPQHF	TGTGCCAGCAGCCCCGGGACATCGGGTCAGCCCCAGCATTTT
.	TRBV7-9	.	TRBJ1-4	CASSFPGAVNEKLFF	TGTGCCAGCAGCTTCCCGGGGGCGGTTAATGAAAAACTGTTTTTT
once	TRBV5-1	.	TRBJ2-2	CASSLGGGTGELFF	TGCGCCAGCAGCTTGGGTGGGGGCACCGGGGAGCTGTTTTTT
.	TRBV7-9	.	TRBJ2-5	CASSALPAEGETQYF	TGTGCCAGCAGCGCCCTACCCGCCGAGGGGGAGACCCAGTACTTC
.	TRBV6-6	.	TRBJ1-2	CASSGSGYTF	TGTGCCAGCAGTGGGAGTGGCTACACCTTC
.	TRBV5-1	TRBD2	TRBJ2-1	CASHLSSGTYNEQFF	TGCGCCAGCCACCTTTCTAGCGGGACCTACAATGAGCAGTTCTTC
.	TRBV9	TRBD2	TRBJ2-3	CASSVDPSGTTDTQYF	TGTGCCAGCAGCGTAGACCCTAGCGGGACCACAGATACGCAGTATTTT
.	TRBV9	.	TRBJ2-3	CASSGDGADTQYF	TGTGCCAGCAGCGGCGACGGGGCCGATACGCAGTATTTT
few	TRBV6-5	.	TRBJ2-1	CASSYSGSGRGQFF	TGTGCCAGCAGTTACTCGGGGTCCGGACGGGGGCAGTTCTTC
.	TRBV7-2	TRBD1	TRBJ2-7	CASSLRDRDSSAYEQYF	TGTGCCAGCAGCTTAAGGGACCGGGACAGTTCGGCCTACGAGCAGTACTTC
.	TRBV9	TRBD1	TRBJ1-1	CASSKQGQMNTEAFF	TGTGCCAGCAGCAAACAGGGACAGATGAACACTGAAGCTTTCTTT
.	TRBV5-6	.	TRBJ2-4	CASSPSLRGAKNIQYF	TGTGCCAGCAGCCCTAGCCTAAGGGGCGCCAAAAACATTCAGTACTTC
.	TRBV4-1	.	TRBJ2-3	CASSQEGGRGDTQYF	TGCGCCAGCAGCCAAGAGGGTGGAAGGGGAGATACGCAGTATTTT
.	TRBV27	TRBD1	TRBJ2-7	CASSSLQGASYEQYF	TGTGCCAGCAGTTCGTTACAGGGGGCCTCCTACGAGCAGTACTTC
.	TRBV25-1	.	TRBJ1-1	CASSSHRGTGGSRTEAFF	TGTGCCAGCAGTAGCCATCGGGGGACCGGGGGGTCTCGCACTGAAGCTTTCTTT
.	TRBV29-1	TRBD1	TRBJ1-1	CSVDFVRGRTEAFF	TGCAGCGTTGATTTTGTAAGGGGGCGCACTGAAGCTTTCTTT
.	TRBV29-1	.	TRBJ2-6	CSAGGGDGANVLTF	TGCAGCGCCGGGGGTGGGGATGGAGCCAACGTCCTGACTTTC
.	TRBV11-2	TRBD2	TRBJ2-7	CASSLYRGDYEQYF	TGTGCCAGCAGCTTATATCGGGGGGACTACGAGCAGTACTTC
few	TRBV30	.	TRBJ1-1	CAWSVARNTEAFF	TGTGCCTGGAGTGTAGCGAGGAACACTGAAGCTTTCTTT
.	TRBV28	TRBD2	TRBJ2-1	CASSPAGGYNEQFF	TGTGCCAGCAGTCCAGCGGGAGGGTACAATGAGCAGTTCTTC
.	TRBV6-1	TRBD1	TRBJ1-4	CASSERGLNEKLFF	TGTGCCAGCAGTGAGAGGGGGCTTAATGAAAAACTGTTTTTT
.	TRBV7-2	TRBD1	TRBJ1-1	CASSPDRESTEAFF	TGTGCCAGCAGCCCGGACAGGGAGAGCACTGAAGCTTTCTTT
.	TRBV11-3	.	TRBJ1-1	CASRLGMNTEAFF	TGTGCCAGCAGACTAGGAATGAACACTGAAGCTTTCTTT
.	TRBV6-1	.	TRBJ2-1	CASTLGTYNEQFF	TGTGCCAGCACCCTCGGGACCTACAATGAGCAGTTCTTC
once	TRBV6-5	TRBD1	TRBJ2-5	CASNTRDRQETQYF	TGTGCCAGCAATACCCGGGACAGACAAGAGACCCAGTACTTC
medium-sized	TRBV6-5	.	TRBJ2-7	CASSPPGFYEQYF	TGTGCCAGCAGCCCCCCCGGGTTCTACGAGCAGTACTTC
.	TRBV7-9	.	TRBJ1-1	CASSLGGVATEAFF	TGTGCCAGCAGCTTAGGAGGGGTGGCCACTGAAGCTTTCTTT
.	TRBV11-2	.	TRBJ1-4	CASSRTEKLFF	TGTGCCAGCAGCCGTACTGAAAAACTGTTTTTT
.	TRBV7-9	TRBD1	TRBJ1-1	CASFDRGASEAFF	TGTGCCAGCTTTGACAGGGGGGCTTCTGAAGCTTTCTTT
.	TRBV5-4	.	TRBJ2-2	CASSLGRINTGELFF	TGTGCCAGCAGCTTGGGGCGAATCAACACCGGGGAGCTGTTTTTT
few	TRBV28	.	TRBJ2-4	CASGGGATNIQYF	TGTGCCAGCGGCGGTGGGGCGACAAACATTCAGTACTTC
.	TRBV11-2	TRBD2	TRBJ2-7	CASSRTSGSYDYEQYF	TGTGCCAGCAGCAGGACTAGCGGGAGTTACGACTACGAGCAGTACTTC
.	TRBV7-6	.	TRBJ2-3	CASSHQGDTQYF	TGTGCCAGCAGCCACCAGGGAGATACGCAGTATTTT
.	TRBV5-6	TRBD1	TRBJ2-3	CASSWGGQGAADTQYF	TGTGCCAGCAGCTGGGGAGGACAGGGGGCAGCAGATACGCAGTATTTT
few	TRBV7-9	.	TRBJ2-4	CASSETGNIQYF	TGTGCCAGCAGCGAAACGGGAAACATTCAGTACTTC
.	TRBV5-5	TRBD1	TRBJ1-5	CASSLAGGGEPQHF	TGTGCCAGCAGCTTGGCAGGGGGCGGGGAGCCCCAGCATTTT
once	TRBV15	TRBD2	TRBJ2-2	CATRGLAGEEAATGELFF	TGTGCCACCAGGGGACTAGCGGGAGAAGAGGCGGCCACCGGGGAGCTGTTTTTT
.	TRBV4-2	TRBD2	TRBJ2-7	CASNPRGGVTLHEQYF	TGTGCCAGCAACCCCCGTGGGGGGGTCACGTTGCACGAGCAGTACTTC
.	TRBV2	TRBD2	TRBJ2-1	CASSDTSGNNEQFF	TGTGCCAGCAGCGATACTAGCGGGAACAATGAGCAGTTCTTC
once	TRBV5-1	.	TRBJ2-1	CASSSLYNEQFF	TGCGCCAGCAGCTCTCTCTACAATGAGCAGTTCTTC
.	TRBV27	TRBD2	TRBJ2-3	CASSFSGRMNTQYF	TGTGCCAGCAGTTTTAGCGGGAGGATGAATACGCAGTATTTT
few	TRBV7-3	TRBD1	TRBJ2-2	CASSLTGGADTGELFF	TGTGCCAGCAGCTTAACAGGGGGCGCGGACACCGGGGAGCTGTTTTTT
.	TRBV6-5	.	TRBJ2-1	CASSYYSAQNEQFF	TGTGCCAGCAGTTACTATTCGGCCCAGAATGAGCAGTTCTTC
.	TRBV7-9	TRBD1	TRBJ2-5	CASSLAQGGSETQYF	TGTGCCAGCAGCTTAGCGCAAGGGGGCTCGGAGACCCAGTACTTC